The rows below give T cell receptor beta chains drawn from one sample of a study of monozygotic twins with inflammatory bowel disease. TCRdb re-called the 5' RACE reads and catalogs CDR3 proteins one per entry, DNA excluded. The sample data list around 210,000 distinct CDR3 sequences. Material: blood. These receptors originate from a human donor with ulcerative colitis or Crohn's disease, or a healthy co-twin of an affected twin (not recorded which). CDR3s include the opening cysteine and the closing phenylalanine or tryptophan.

j_call	v_call	cdr3_aa
TRBJ1-4	TRBV4-1	CASSPDIGYEKLFF
TRBJ2-1	TRBV27	CASGTSGAYNEQFF
TRBJ1-4	TRBV4-2	CASSQDQIGGKLFF
TRBJ2-4	TRBV14	CASSQGNEQPLAKNIQYF
TRBJ2-7	TRBV11-3	CASSLEGNYEQYF
TRBJ2-1	TRBV7-8	CASSLVLVYNEQFF
TRBJ2-6	TRBV24-1	CATSFGAPGANVLTF
TRBJ2-1	TRBV5-1	CASSRSGTENREQFF
TRBJ2-1	TRBV5-1	CASSAEGWSYNEQFF
TRBJ2-5	TRBV12-3/TRBV12-4	CASRSSWTGETQYF
TRBJ1-5	TRBV20-1	CSARGANSNQPQHF
TRBJ2-1	TRBV6-2/TRBV6-3	CASSYSPPVDEQFF
TRBJ1-2	TRBV6-5	CASSPASYGYTF
TRBJ1-1	TRBV6-1	CASSRGLMDTEAFF
TRBJ1-6	TRBV27	CASSLLGRNSPLHF
TRBJ1-2	TRBV20-1	CSARDISDYGYTF
TRBJ2-7	TRBV10-3	CATEGTGVDEQYF
TRBJ2-7	TRBV5-1	CASSSDGGAYEQYF
TRBJ1-2	TRBV7-9	CASSAAGYHYGYTF
TRBJ2-7	TRBV7-2	CASSARTEHYEQYF
TRBJ2-7	TRBV5-1	CASNLEETGPYEQYF
TRBJ2-3	TRBV2	CASSVRYSSTDTQYF
TRBJ2-3	TRBV7-2	CASSLVQGGDTQYF
TRBJ2-7	TRBV20-1	CSAYRGLSYEQYF
TRBJ2-5	TRBV18	CASSQIQETQYF